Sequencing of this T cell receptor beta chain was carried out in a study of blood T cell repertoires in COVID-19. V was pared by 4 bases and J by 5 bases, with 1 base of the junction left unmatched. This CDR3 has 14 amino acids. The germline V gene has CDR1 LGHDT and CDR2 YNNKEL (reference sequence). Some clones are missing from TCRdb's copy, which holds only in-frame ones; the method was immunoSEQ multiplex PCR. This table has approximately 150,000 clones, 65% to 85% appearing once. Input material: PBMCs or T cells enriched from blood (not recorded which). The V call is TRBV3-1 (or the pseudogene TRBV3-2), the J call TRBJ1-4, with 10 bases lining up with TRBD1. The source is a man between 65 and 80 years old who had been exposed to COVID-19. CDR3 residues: CASSRTGGNEKLFF. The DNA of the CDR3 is TGTGCCAGCAGCCGGACAGGGGGAAATGAAAAACTGTTTTTT.